This TCR beta chain was sequenced for a study of blood T cell repertoires in COVID-19. Overall study context: PBMCs, B-cell-depleted T cells, or T cells provided the cDNA or gDNA that made up the material.

Produced via immunoSEQ multiplex PCR; TCRdb's table is partial and in-frame only. Among tens of thousands of clones listed, approximately 80% were seen once. Germline CDR1 is MGHRA and CDR2 is YSYEKL. The V and J ends lost 0 bases and 9 bases respectively, with 11 bases between them. This CDR3 spans 13 amino acids. The chain couples TRBV4-1 to TRBJ1-1; D is possibly TRBD1 (5 bases). The sequenced sample was peripheral blood. This sequence was found in a man older than 75 with acute or convalescent COVID-19. For the CDR3, the DNA is TGCGCCAGCAGCCAAGAGCGGACAACCCAAGCTTTCTTT. Protein sequence: CASSQERTTQAFF.